These 13 T cell receptor beta chains were sequenced from one sample in a study of blood T cell repertoires in COVID-19. Libraries were prepared by immunoSEQ multiplex PCR; TCRdb keeps only in-frame clonotypes and omits some of them. Among around 60,000 clones listed, 90% were seen once. Sequenced material: peripheral blood. Receptor source: a woman of 80 years or more with active COVID-19.

The chain combines TRBV5-1 with TRBJ2-1; 11 bases align to TRBD2. Unmatched junction bases numbered 2, after V lost 0 bases and J lost 6 bases. The germline CDR1 and CDR2 sequences are SGHRS and YFSETQ. The CDR3 has 15 amino acids. The CDR3 sequence is CASSLGGTSGNEQFF. CDR3 bases: TGCGCCAGCAGCTTGGGGGGGACTAGCGGCAATGAGCAGTTCTTC.

The rearrangement joins TRBV18 to TRBJ1-6; tentative D call: TRBD1 (6 bases). This CDR3 is 16 amino acids long. In germline, CDR1 is KGHSH, CDR2 LQKENI. Trimming pared 3 bases from V and 6 bases from J, leaving 15 bases between. For the CDR3, the DNA is TGTGCCAGCTCACCGGGGACACCGCGAGCTAATTCACCCCTCCACTTT. Translating gives CASSPGTPRANSPLHF.

The V gene is TRBV21-1, the J gene TRBJ2-3; the table names TRBD1, a call not compared with the DNA. TRBV21-1 is a recognized pseudogene. This CDR3 comprises 15 residues. The CDR3 region has the DNA TGTGCCAGCAGCAATTGGGCCGCTAGCACAGATACGCAGTATTTT. It yields the protein CASSNWAASTDTQYF.

The V call is TRBV28, the J call TRBJ1-1, with 8 bases matching TRBD1. The V gene's germline CDR1 is MDHEN and CDR2 SYDVKM. Germline trimming cut 3 bases from V and 1 base from J; bases unmatched to any gene: 7. This CDR3 contains 16 residues. The CDR3 DNA reads as TGTGCCAGCAGTTTCCCCGGACAGGGTGGGAACACTGAAGCTTTCTTT. It translates to CASSFPGQGGNTEAFF. The full variable domain, completed using reference TRBV28 and TRBJ1-1, is DVKVTQSSRYLVKRTGEKVFLECVQDMDHENMFWYRQDPGLGLRLIYFSYDVKMKEKGDIPEGYSVSREKKERFSLILESASTNQTSMYLCASSFPGQGGNTEAFFGQGTRLTVV.

The chain employs TRBV10-2 and TRBJ2-3; TRBD2 aligns across 14 bases. The CDR3 extends over 18 amino acids. The V and J ends lost 0 bases and 4 bases, in that order; junction bases with no gene match: 6. Per germline, CDR1 WSHSY and CDR2 SAAADI. The CDR3 is CASSESKTSGGASDTQYF. The CDR3 coding sequence is TGCGCCAGCAGTGAGTCGAAGACTAGCGGGGGGGCCTCAGATACGCAGTATTTT.

J is TRBJ1-2 and V is TRBV6-5; no clear D. CDR1 and CDR2 from the germline V gene are MNHEY and SVGAGI. The germline V and J ends were trimmed by 8 bases and 6 bases, with 16 bases remaining between them. The CDR3 consists of 13 residues. CDR3 region: CASYPGGVNGYTF. The CDR3 nucleotides read TGTGCCAGCTACCCCGGCGGGGTAAATGGCTACACCTTC.

The chain couples TRBV6-5 to TRBJ2-3; 7 bases align to TRBD1. Germline CDR1 is MNHEY and CDR2 is SVGAGI. V shed 9 bases and J 4 bases; nucleotides not matched to a gene: 10. CDR3 size: 14 residues. The DNA of the CDR3 is TGTGCCAGTAACAAAGACAGGGTAGCAGATACGCAGTATTTT. It codes for CASNKDRVADTQYF.

This clone has only one observation. The chain links TRBV20-1 to TRBJ1-2; 8 bases map to TRBD1. Germline loops: CDR1 DFQATT, CDR2 SNEGSKA (reference sequence). This CDR3 comprises 13 residues. V shed 3 bases, J shed 7 bases, and the junction held 7 bases outside the gene matches. The CDR3 sequence: CSASPQGATGYTF. CDR3 in DNA: TGCAGTGCTAGTCCCCAGGGGGCTACTGGCTACACCTTC.

This chain uses TRBV4-1 with TRBJ2-7; TRBD1 matches at 9 bases. Unmatched junction bases numbered 8, after V lost 2 bases and J lost 0 bases. This CDR3 region has 17 residues. The germline CDR1 and CDR2 sequences are MGHRA and YSYEKL. The CDR3 sequence is CASSQSFTGGVSYEQYF. In DNA form, the CDR3 reads TGCGCCAGCAGCCAATCATTTACAGGGGGCGTCTCCTACGAGCAGTACTTC.

The CDR3 loop reads CASTPGLAGGYNEQFF. CDR3 bases: TGCGCCAGCACTCCGGGACTAGCGGGGGGTTACAATGAGCAGTTCTTC. The V gene is TRBV5-1, the J gene TRBJ2-1, with 15 bases that match TRBD2. Germline CDR1 is SGHRS and CDR2 is YFSETQ. J gave up 4 bases and V 6 bases, and 5 bases lay outside the gene matches. CDR3 length: 16 residues. Complete variable domain (other parts from reference TRBV5-1 and TRBJ2-1): KAGVTQTPRYLIKTRGQQVTLSCSPISGHRSVSWYQQTPGQGLQFLFEYFSETQRNKGNFPGRFSGRQFSNSRSEMNVSTLELGDSALYLCASTPGLAGGYNEQFFGPGTRLTVL.

This clone has just one count. This chain uses TRBV28 with TRBJ1-4; D is undetermined. Per germline, CDR1 MDHEN and CDR2 SYDVKM. The V end was cut by 8 bases, the J end by 7 bases, with 14 bases between. The CDR3 is made up of 13 amino acids. The CDR3 region is CASGRGPGEKLFF. DNA of the CDR3: TGTGCCAGCGGCCGAGGGCCCGGTGAAAAACTGTTTTTT.

In DNA form, the CDR3 reads TGTGCCAGCAGCTTAGAAGCTTCCAGCACAGATACGCAGTATTTT. Translated: CASSLEASSTDTQYF. V gene TRBV5-4 combines with J gene TRBJ2-3, with D uncertain. This CDR3 region has 15 residues. The V and J ends lost 2 bases and 0 bases respectively, with 10 bases between them. Germline V gives CDR1 SGHNT, CDR2 YYREEE (reference sequence).

This chain connects TRBV19 to TRBJ2-3, with 9 bases matching TRBD2. The CDR3 spans 14 residues. Trimming took 5 bases from V and 8 from J; bases not matched to a gene: 8. The V gene's germline CDR1 is LNHDA and CDR2 SQIVND (reference sequence). CDR3: CASSDSGGPITQYF. The DNA of the CDR3 is TGTGCCAGTAGTGATAGCGGGGGCCCCATTACGCAGTATTTT.